This T cell receptor (beta chain) was sequenced for a study of blood T cells in healthy people across ages. Study outcomes and limitations: There were more naive CD4+ cells and higher diversity in long-lived donors than in aged donors. Unknown donor CMV status possibly confounded expanded clonotype changes.

The CDR3 is 15 residues long. CDR1 is SEHNR, CDR2 FQNEAQ, per germline (reference sequence). V gave up 0 bases and J gave up 3 bases; unmatched junction bases: 5. Combining a sample-barcoded 5' primer with a J-beta primer mix, a second PCR ran for roughly 6 to 12 cycles. TCRdb fed the 5' RACE reads into MiXCR, producing one record per CDR3 protein. The sample holds 1.5 million to 2 million distinct CDR3 sequences, approximately 40% seen once. Peripheral blood, about 10 milliliters per donor, was collected. In the case of this clonotype: The antigen is undetermined.

Sequenced: blood. The origin of this receptor is a human donor in good health. This chain links TRBV7-9 with TRBJ2-7; 7 bases match TRBD2. This CDR3 reads CASSLANGGNYEQYF. The CDR3 coding sequence is TGTGCCAGCAGCTTAGCGAACGGGGGGAACTACGAGCAGTACTTC.